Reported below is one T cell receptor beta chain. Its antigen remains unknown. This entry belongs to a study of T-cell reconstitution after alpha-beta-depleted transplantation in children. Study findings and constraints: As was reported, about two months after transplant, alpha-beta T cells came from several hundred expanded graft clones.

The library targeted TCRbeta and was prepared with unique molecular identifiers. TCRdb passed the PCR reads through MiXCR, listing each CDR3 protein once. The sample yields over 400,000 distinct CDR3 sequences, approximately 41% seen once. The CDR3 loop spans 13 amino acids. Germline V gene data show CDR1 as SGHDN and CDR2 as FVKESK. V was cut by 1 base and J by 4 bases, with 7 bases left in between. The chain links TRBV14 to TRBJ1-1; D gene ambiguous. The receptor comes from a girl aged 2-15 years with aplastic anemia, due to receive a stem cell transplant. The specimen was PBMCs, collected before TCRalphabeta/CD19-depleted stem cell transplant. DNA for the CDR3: TGTGCCAGCAGCCAAGTGCGGGGCACTGAAGCTTTCTTT. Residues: CASSQVRGTEAFF.